The table lists the clone carrying this T cell receptor beta chain with a count of one. Antigen unknown. Some clones are missing from TCRdb's copy, which holds only in-frame ones; the method was immunoSEQ multiplex PCR. Seen here are 100,000 to 150,000 clones, 70% to 90% observed once, and the top ten hold about 10%. CDR1 LGHNT and CDR2 FRNRAP come from the germline V gene. V gave up 5 bases and J gave up 2 bases; unmatched junction bases: 10. The CDR3 is 17 amino acids. This record comes from a study of T cell responses to AZD1222 COVID-19 vaccine. Study observations and caveats: Vaccine-associated CD4 TCRs ranged over spike, dominating at 160-218 and 743-854.

The chain recombines TRBV12-5 with TRBJ1-5, with 9 bases matching TRBD1. The sequences come from peripheral blood, collected on day 0 of AZD1222 vaccination. This TCR was recovered from an adult in good health. The CDR3 loop reads CASGTGTGTQRNQPQHF. For the CDR3, the DNA is TGTGCTAGTGGTACCGGGACAGGGACCCAGCGCAATCAGCCCCAGCATTTT.